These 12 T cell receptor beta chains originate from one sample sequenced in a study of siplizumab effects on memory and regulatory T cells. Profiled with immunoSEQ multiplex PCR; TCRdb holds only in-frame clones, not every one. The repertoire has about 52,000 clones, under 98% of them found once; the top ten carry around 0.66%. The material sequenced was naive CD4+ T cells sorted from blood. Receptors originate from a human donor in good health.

CDR3 region: CASSHNRGGTDTQYF. Here the CDR3 DNA reads TGCGCCAGCAGCCATAACAGGGGCGGCACAGATACGCAGTATTTT. This chain connects TRBV5-1 to TRBJ2-3, with 7 bases fitting TRBD1. CDR3 length: 15 residues. From germline, CDR1 is SGHRS and CDR2 YFSETQ. The ends lost 4 bases at V and 1 base at J; junction bases unmatched: 6.

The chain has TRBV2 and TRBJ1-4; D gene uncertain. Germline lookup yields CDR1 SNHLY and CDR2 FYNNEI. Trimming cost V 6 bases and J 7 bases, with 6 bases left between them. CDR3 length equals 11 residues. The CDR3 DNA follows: TGTGCCAGCAGGGGAGGTGAAAAACTGTTTTTT. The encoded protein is CASRGGEKLFF.

The CDR3 region is CASSTQGPGTDEQFF. For the CDR3, the DNA is TGTGCCAGCAGTACCCAGGGCCCGGGTACCGATGAGCAGTTCTTC. The gene calls are TRBV7-9 and TRBJ2-1, with D maybe TRBD1 (5 bases). This CDR3 contains 15 residues. V gave up 6 bases and J gave up 8 bases, with 20 bases separating them. Per the germline V gene, CDR1 is SEHNR and CDR2 is FQNEAQ (reference sequence).

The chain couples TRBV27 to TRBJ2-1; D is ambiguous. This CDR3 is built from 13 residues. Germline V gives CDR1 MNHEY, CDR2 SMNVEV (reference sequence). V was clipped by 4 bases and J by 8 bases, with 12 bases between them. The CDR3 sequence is CASSSSTAHEQFF. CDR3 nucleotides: TGTGCCAGCAGTTCGAGCACTGCCCATGAGCAGTTCTTC.

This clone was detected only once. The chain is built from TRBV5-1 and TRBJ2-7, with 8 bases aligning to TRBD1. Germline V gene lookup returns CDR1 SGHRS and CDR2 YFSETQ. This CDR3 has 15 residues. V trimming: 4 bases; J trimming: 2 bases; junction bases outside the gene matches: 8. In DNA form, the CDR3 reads TGCGCCAGCAGCCCCGGGACAGGATCTACCTACGAGCAGTACTTC. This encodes CASSPGTGSTYEQYF.

DNA of the CDR3: TGCAGCGTTGAAGATACTAGGAGAGGAGGGAGCACCCCTTACAATGAGCAGTTCTTC. It translates to CSVEDTRRGGSTPYNEQFF. The chain couples TRBV29-1 to TRBJ2-1, with D possibly TRBD2 on 6 matching bases. This CDR3 comprises 19 residues. V was cut by 0 bases and J by 4 bases, with 25 bases left in between. In germline, CDR1 is SQVTM, CDR2 ANQGSEA.

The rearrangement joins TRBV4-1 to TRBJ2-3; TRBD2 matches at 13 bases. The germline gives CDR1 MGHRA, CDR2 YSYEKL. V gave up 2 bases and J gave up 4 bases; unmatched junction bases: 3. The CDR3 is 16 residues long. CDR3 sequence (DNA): TGCGCCAGCAGCCAACGGACTAGCGGGAGATCAGATACGCAGTATTTT. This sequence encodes CASSQRTSGRSDTQYF.

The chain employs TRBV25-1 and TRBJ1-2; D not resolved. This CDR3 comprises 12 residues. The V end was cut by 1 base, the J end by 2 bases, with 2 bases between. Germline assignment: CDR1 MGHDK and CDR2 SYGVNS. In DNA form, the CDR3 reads TGTGCCAGCAGTGAATCAAACTATGGCTACACCTTC. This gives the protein CASSESNYGYTF.

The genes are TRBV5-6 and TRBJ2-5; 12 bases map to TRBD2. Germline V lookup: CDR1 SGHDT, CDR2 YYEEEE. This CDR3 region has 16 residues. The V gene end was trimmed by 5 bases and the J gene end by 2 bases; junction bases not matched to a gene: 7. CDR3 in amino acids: CASRYGTSGRQETQYF. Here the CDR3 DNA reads TGTGCCAGCAGATATGGGACTAGCGGGCGACAAGAGACCCAGTACTTC.

The CDR3 spells CASSLHGSYNEQFF. CDR3 nucleotide sequence: TGTGCCAGCAGCTTACATGGCTCCTACAATGAGCAGTTCTTC. The chain employs TRBV7-9 and TRBJ2-1; no clear D. The CDR3 consists of 14 residues. V dropped 2 bases and J dropped 0 bases, with 5 bases sitting between them. The germline CDR1 and CDR2 sequences are SEHNR and FQNEAQ (reference sequence).

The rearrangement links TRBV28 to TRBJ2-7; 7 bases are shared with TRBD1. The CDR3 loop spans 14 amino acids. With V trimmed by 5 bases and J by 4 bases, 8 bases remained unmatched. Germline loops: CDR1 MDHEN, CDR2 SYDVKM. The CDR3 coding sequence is TGTGCCAGCAGTCCCGGGACAGTTTTTTACGAGCAGTACTTC. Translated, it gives CASSPGTVFYEQYF.

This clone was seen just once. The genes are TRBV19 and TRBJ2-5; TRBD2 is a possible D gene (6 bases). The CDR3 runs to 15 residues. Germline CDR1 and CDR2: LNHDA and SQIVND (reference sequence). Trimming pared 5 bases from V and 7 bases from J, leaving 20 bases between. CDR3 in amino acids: CASSYGTPRVGTQYF. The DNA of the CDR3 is TGTGCCAGTAGTTACGGGACTCCGCGAGTCGGGACCCAGTACTTC.